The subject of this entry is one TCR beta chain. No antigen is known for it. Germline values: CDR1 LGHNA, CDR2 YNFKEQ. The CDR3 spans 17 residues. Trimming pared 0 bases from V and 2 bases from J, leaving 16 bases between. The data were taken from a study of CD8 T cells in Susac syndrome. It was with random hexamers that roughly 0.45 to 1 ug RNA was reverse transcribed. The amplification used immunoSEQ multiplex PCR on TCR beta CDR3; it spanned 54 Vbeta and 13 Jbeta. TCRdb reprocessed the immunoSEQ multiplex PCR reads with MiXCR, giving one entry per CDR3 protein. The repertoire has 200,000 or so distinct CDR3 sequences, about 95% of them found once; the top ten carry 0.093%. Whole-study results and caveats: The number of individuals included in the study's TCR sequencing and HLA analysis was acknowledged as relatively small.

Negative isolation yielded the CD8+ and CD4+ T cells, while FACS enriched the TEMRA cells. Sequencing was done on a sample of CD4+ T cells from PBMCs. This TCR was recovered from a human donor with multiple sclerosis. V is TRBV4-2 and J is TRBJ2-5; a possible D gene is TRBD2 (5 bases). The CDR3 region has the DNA TGTGCCAGCAGCCAAGATGGGCCGAGGGCCGAACAAGAGACCCAGTACTTC. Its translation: CASSQDGPRAEQETQYF.